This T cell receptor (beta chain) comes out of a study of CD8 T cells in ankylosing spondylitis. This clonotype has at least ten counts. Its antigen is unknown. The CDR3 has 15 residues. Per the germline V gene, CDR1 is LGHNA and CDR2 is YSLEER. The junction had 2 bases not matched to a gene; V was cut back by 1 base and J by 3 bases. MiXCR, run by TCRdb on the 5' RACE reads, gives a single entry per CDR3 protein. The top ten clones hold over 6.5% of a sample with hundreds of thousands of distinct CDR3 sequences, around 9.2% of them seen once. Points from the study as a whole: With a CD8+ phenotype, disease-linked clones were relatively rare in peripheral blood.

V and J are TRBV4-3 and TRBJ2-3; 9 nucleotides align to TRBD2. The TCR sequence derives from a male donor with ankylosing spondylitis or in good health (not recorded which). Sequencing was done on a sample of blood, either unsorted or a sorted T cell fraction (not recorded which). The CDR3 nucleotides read TGCGCCAGCAGCCAAGGAAGCGGGAGGACAGATACGCAGTATTTT. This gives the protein CASSQGSGRTDTQYF.